Shown below are 27 T cell receptor beta chains from a single sample sequenced in a study of Ad26.COV2.S vaccination and SARS-CoV-2 variants. TCRdb's table, derived via immunoSEQ multiplex PCR, lists solely in-frame clones and lacks some. The table has about 350,000 clones, around 89% seen once. Treatment in this sample: 15 to 20 received Ad26.COV2.S at low or high dose, single or two shots; about 5 received placebo; per-sample allocation not given. All samples were drawn on day 63, counting from the first vaccine or placebo injection. This specimen was peripheral blood, taken in a trial of Ad26.COV2.S vaccine versus placebo. The receptors here all came from a person aged 18 to 65 who received the Ad26.COV2.S COVID-19 vaccine or a placebo.

The gene calls are TRBV6-1 and TRBJ1-4; TRBD1 matches 9 bases. With 2 bases clipped from V and 8 bases from J, the junction kept 9 bases outside the gene matches. Germline assignment: CDR1 MNHNS and CDR2 SASEGT. The CDR3 sequence is 16 residues long. The DNA for the CDR3 is TGTGCCAGCAGTGAATTAGGGGGACAGGGCGGGGAAAAACTGTTTTTT. Its translation: CASSELGGQGGEKLFF.

The J gene is TRBJ2-3, the V gene TRBV19; D call uncertain. Deletions cut 7 bases from V and 2 bases from J, with 10 bases between. Looked up from germline, CDR1 is LNHDA and CDR2 is SQIVND (reference sequence). The CDR3 extends over 13 amino acids. The CDR3 DNA follows: TGTGCCAGTAACCGTCGAAACACAGATACGCAGTATTTT. Translated, it gives CASNRRNTDTQYF.

CDR3 sequence: CSVLGQGSGDEQFF. DNA of the CDR3: TGCAGCGTCCTAGGACAGGGGTCGGGCGATGAGCAGTTCTTC. This chain connects TRBV29-1 to TRBJ2-1; 9 bases align to TRBD1. Trimming took 6 bases from V and 8 from J; bases not matched to a gene: 11. The germline CDR1 and CDR2 sequences are SQVTM and ANQGSEA. CDR3 length: 14 amino acids.

This chain connects TRBV4-2 to TRBJ1-4; no reliable D call. Germline V gene data show CDR1 as LGHNA and CDR2 as YNFKEQ. The CDR3 runs to 14 residues. V was cut by 1 base and J by 6 bases, with 9 bases left in between. CDR3 loop: CASSQVNEDEKLFF. CDR3 DNA sequence: TGTGCCAGCAGCCAAGTAAACGAAGATGAAAAACTGTTTTTT.

This clone has a handful of counts. V usage is TRBV6-6 and J usage is TRBJ1-5; D is unresolved. The CDR3 is made up of 15 amino acids. Germline lookup yields CDR1 MNHNY and CDR2 SVGAGI (reference sequence). V shed 6 bases and J shed 2 bases, with 14 bases lying between them. The CDR3 loop reads CASRNDKDGNQPQHF. The CDR3 DNA reads TGTGCCAGCAGAAACGACAAGGATGGCAATCAGCCCCAGCATTTT.

This clone was seen only once. The V and J genes are TRBV19 and TRBJ2-3; no firm D call. This CDR3 contains 16 residues. V was trimmed by 4 bases and J by 4 bases, leaving 18 bases between them. CDR1 is LNHDA and CDR2 is SQIVND in the germline V gene (reference sequence). The CDR3 is CASSNRPQPLPDTQYF. CDR3 bases: TGTGCCAGTAGTAACCGGCCCCAGCCCCTCCCAGATACGCAGTATTTT.

The V and J genes are TRBV2 and TRBJ2-5; 8 positions match TRBD1. The CDR3 has 13 residues. Per the germline V gene, CDR1 is SNHLY and CDR2 is FYNNEI. Trimming at V came to 8 bases and at J to 2 bases, leaving 4 bases not matched to a gene. CDR3 DNA: TGTGCCAGCGTTGGACAGGGACAAGAGACCCAGTACTTC. This gives the protein CASVGQGQETQYF. Looking up the rest from reference TRBV2 and TRBJ2-5 gives the full variable domain: EPEVTQTPSHQVTQMGQEVILRCVPISNHLYFYWYRQILGQKVEFLVSFYNNEISEKSEIFDDQFSVERPDGSNFTLKIRSTKLEDSAMYFCASVGQGQETQYFGPGTRLLVL.

The chain links TRBV6-5 to TRBJ1-6; no definite D call. The CDR3 covers 12 residues. Trimming removed 8 bases from V and 5 bases from J, with 7 bases in between. Germline V gene sequence: CDR1 MNHEY, CDR2 SVGAGI. The CDR3: CASALDNSPLHF. CDR3 sequence (DNA): TGTGCCAGCGCCCTTGATAATTCACCCCTCCACTTT.

A few counts support this clone. This sequence joins TRBV7-9 and TRBJ2-2, with D maybe TRBD2 (5 bases). V lost 7 bases to trimming and J lost 7 bases, with 16 bases between them. The CDR3 consists of 14 residues. CDR1 and CDR2 (germline): SEHNR, FQNEAQ (reference sequence). The CDR3 DNA reads as TGTGCCAGCACCCCGACGGAGAGGGACGGGGAGCTGTTTTTT. Encoded protein: CASTPTERDGELFF.

The chain recombines TRBV25-1 with TRBJ2-1; D possibly corresponds to TRBD1 (6 bases). This CDR3 comprises 13 residues. The germline V gene has CDR1 MGHDK and CDR2 SYGVNS. The V and J ends lost 6 bases and 6 bases respectively, with 12 bases between them. DNA of the CDR3: TGTGCCAGCAGCGTACAGGGTGGCAATGAGCAGTTCTTC. This translates into CASSVQGGNEQFF.

The table lists this clone with a count of one. This sequence joins TRBV5-4 and TRBJ2-2, with 12 bases matching TRBD2. Looked up from germline, CDR1 is SGHNT and CDR2 is YYREEE (reference sequence). Trimming took 0 bases from V and 0 from J; bases not matched to a gene: 6. CDR3 length: 19 residues. The CDR3 nucleotides read TGTGCCAGCAGCTTGGCTATCACTAGCGGGGGGACGAACACCGGGGAGCTGTTTTTT. Translated: CASSLAITSGGTNTGELFF.

This CDR3 is CASSSGATNEKLFF. CDR3 bases: TGTGCCAGCAGCTCAGGGGCAACTAATGAAAAACTGTTTTTT. The rearrangement uses TRBV5-6 and TRBJ1-4; a possible D gene is TRBD1 (6 bases). Per germline, CDR1 SGHDT and CDR2 YYEEEE. The V end lost 3 bases, the J end lost 0 bases, and 6 bases lay between the germline ends. The CDR3 extends over 14 amino acids.

V and J are TRBV29-1 and TRBJ1-1; TRBD1 is a possible D gene (6 bases). Germline assignment: CDR1 SQVTM and CDR2 ANQGSEA. V lost 6 bases to trimming and J lost 8 bases, with 16 bases between them. The CDR3 totals 12 residues. CDR3 nucleotides: TGCAGCGTAACTACCCCGGGACACGAAGCTTTCTTT. This gives the protein CSVTTPGHEAFF. Variable domain in full (rest from reference TRBV29-1 and TRBJ1-1): SAVISQKPSRDICQRGTSLTIQCQVDSQVTMMFWYRQQPGQSLTLIATANQGSEATYESGFVIDKFPISRPNLTFSTLTVSNMSPEDSSIYLCSVTTPGHEAFFGQGTRLTVV.

This rearrangement joins TRBV6-5 to TRBJ2-7; no definite D call. The length of the CDR3 is 11 residues. CDR1 MNHEY and CDR2 SVGAGI come from the germline V gene. V was clipped by 6 bases and J by 2 bases, with 5 bases between them. The CDR3: CASSDAYEQYF. Written as DNA, the CDR3 is TGTGCCAGCAGCGACGCCTACGAGCAGTACTTC.

The chain links TRBV5-1 to TRBJ1-1, with D perhaps TRBD1 (6 bases). Trimming left V 0 bases short and J 8 bases short, with 17 bases between. Germline-derived CDR1 and CDR2 are SGHRS and YFSETQ. This CDR3 region has 15 residues. Here the CDR3 reads CASSLASAGAAEAFF. CDR3 DNA sequence: TGCGCCAGCAGCTTGGCCTCGGCAGGGGCGGCCGAAGCTTTCTTT. The full variable domain, rest sourced from reference TRBV5-1 and TRBJ1-1, is KAGVTQTPRYLIKTRGQQVTLSCSPISGHRSVSWYQQTPGQGLQFLFEYFSETQRNKGNFPGRFSGRQFSNSRSEMNVSTLELGDSALYLCASSLASAGAAEAFFGQGTRLTVV.

This clone was seen only once. This chain links TRBV27 with TRBJ1-2, with D unclear. CDR3 length equals 13 residues. V lost 0 bases, J lost 4 bases, and 6 bases lay in between. Germline V gives CDR1 MNHEY, CDR2 SMNVEV (reference sequence). The CDR3 sequence: CASSLSGFYGYTF. The CDR3 DNA reads as TGTGCCAGCAGTTTATCGGGGTTCTATGGCTACACCTTC.

The J gene is TRBJ1-4, the V gene TRBV9; 8 nucleotides agree with TRBD1. V lost 2 bases, J lost 4 bases, and 10 bases stayed unmatched. Germline V gene data show CDR1 as SGDLS and CDR2 as YYNGEE. This CDR3 comprises 17 residues. The CDR3 protein is CASSVGARGRGNEKLFF. CDR3 coding DNA: TGTGCCAGCAGCGTCGGTGCCAGGGGGCGAGGTAATGAAAAACTGTTTTTT.

This sequence joins TRBV20-1 and TRBJ1-1; D may be TRBD1 (5 bases). Trimming pared 6 bases from V and 10 bases from J, leaving 15 bases between. Germline loops: CDR1 DFQATT, CDR2 SNEGSKA (reference sequence). The CDR3 loop spans 11 amino acids. CDR3 amino acids: CSATFRESAFF. The CDR3 DNA reads as TGCAGTGCAACCTTCAGGGAATCAGCTTTCTTT.

The chain joins TRBV6-1 to TRBJ1-1; D unclear. This CDR3 is 13 amino acids long. Per germline, CDR1 MNHNS and CDR2 SASEGT. V was shortened by 1 base and J by 3 bases, with 6 bases between the two germline ends. The CDR3 spells CASSEVPDTEAFF. DNA for the CDR3: TGTGCCAGCAGTGAAGTCCCGGACACTGAAGCTTTCTTT.

The chain joins TRBV7-2 to TRBJ2-7, with a weak D call TRBD2 (5 bases). CDR1 and CDR2 from the germline V gene are SGHTA and FQGNSA. The CDR3 is made up of 16 amino acids. Trimming took 2 bases from V and 2 from J, leaving 16 bases between them. The CDR3 reads CASSLLHPGVAYEQYF. In DNA form, the CDR3 reads TGTGCCAGCAGCTTATTACACCCCGGGGTAGCCTACGAGCAGTACTTC.

The V and J genes are TRBV5-5 and TRBJ1-6; D not certain. Germline values: CDR1 SGHKS, CDR2 YYEKEE (reference sequence). The CDR3 runs 13 residues. Trimming stripped 2 bases from V and 4 bases from J, with 4 bases between. The CDR3 DNA reads TGTGCCAGCAGCTTTGATTATAATTCACCCCTCCACTTT. Protein product: CASSFDYNSPLHF.

The chain combines TRBV9 with TRBJ2-3; D is possibly TRBD2 (5 bases). This CDR3 is built from 17 residues. Per the germline V gene, CDR1 is SGDLS and CDR2 is YYNGEE. Between the trimmed V and J ends, which lost 2 bases and 4 bases, there was a span of 20 bases. The CDR3 reads CASSVFDVPPGADTQYF. The CDR3 region has the DNA TGTGCCAGCAGCGTTTTTGACGTCCCCCCCGGGGCAGATACGCAGTATTTT.

V and J are TRBV7-9 and TRBJ1-1; 8 nucleotides agree with TRBD1. This CDR3 has 14 residues. Germline CDR1 is SEHNR and CDR2 is FQNEAQ (reference sequence). The trim removed 5 bases at V and 7 bases at J, leaving 9 bases unmatched. CDR3 amino acids: CASSTGQGASEAFF. CDR3 bases: TGTGCCAGCAGCACAGGACAGGGCGCTAGTGAAGCTTTCTTT.

The chain recombines TRBV5-4 with TRBJ2-2; D uncertain. This CDR3 has 15 amino acids. Trimming left V 4 bases short and J 1 base short, with 11 bases between. Germline V CDR1 and CDR2: SGHNT, YYREEE (reference sequence). Here the CDR3 DNA reads TGTGCCAGCAGCGCCGGCCAGCAGAACACCGGGGAGCTGTTTTTT. As protein: CASSAGQQNTGELFF.

The chain has TRBV11-2 and TRBJ2-3; D is unresolved. Germline V gene lookup returns CDR1 SGHAT and CDR2 FQNNGV. V lost 1 base and J lost 1, with 18 bases in between. The CDR3 contains 18 residues. The CDR3 DNA follows: TGTGCCAGCAGCTTAGTTGCCGGCCCATGGCGTCGCACAGATACGCAGTATTTT. This encodes CASSLVAGPWRRTDTQYF.

V is TRBV7-3 and J is TRBJ2-2; 8 bases align to TRBD1. The CDR3 extends over 15 amino acids. V lost 3 bases and J lost 4; bases outside the gene matches: 4. The V gene's germline CDR1 is SGHTA and CDR2 FQGTGA. In DNA form, the CDR3 reads TGTGCCAGCAGCTTTACAGGGGGAGGCACCGGGGAGCTGTTTTTT. It codes for CASSFTGGGTGELFF. Together with reference TRBV7-3 and TRBJ2-2, the CDR3 gives the full variable domain: GAGVSQTPSNKVTEKGKYVELRCDPISGHTALYWYRQSLGQGPEFLIYFQGTGAADDSGLPNDRFFAVRPEGSVSTLKIQRTERGDSAVYLCASSFTGGGTGELFFGEGSRLTVL.

The chain uses TRBV28 and TRBJ2-1; D remains ambiguous. CDR1 and CDR2 (germline): MDHEN, SYDVKM. The V end lost 8 bases, the J end lost 4 bases, and 9 bases lay between the germline ends. This CDR3 contains 12 residues. The DNA of the CDR3 is TGTGCCAGCTCCCCAGTTTACAATGAGCAGTTCTTC. Residues: CASSPVYNEQFF.